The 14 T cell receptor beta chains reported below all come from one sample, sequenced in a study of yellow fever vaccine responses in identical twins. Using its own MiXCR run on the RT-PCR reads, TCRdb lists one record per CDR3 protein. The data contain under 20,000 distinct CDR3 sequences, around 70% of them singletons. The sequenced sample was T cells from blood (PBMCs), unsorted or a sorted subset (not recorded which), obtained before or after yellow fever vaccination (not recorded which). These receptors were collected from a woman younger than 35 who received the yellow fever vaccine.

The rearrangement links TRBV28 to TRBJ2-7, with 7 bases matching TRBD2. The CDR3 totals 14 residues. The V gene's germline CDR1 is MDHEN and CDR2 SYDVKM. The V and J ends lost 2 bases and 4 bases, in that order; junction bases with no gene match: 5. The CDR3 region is CASSLSGNQYEQYF. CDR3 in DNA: TGTGCCAGCAGTTTAAGCGGGAATCAATACGAGCAGTACTTC.

CDR3 sequence (DNA): TGTGCCAGCAGCGTAGTTCCCACCCCGGGAAACACCATATATTTT. Translating gives CASSVVPTPGNTIYF. This rearrangement joins TRBV9 to TRBJ1-3, with no clear D. The CDR3 consists of 15 residues. The germline gives CDR1 SGDLS, CDR2 YYNGEE. V lost 0 bases and J 4 bases, leaving 11 bases between the germline ends.

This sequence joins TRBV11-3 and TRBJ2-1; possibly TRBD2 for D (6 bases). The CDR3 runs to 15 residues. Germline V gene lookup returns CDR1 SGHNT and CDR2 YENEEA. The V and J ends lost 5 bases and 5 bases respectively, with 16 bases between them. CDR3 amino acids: CASSPWGLGNNEQFF. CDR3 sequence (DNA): TGTGCCAGCAGCCCTTGGGGACTGGGAAACAATGAGCAGTTCTTC.

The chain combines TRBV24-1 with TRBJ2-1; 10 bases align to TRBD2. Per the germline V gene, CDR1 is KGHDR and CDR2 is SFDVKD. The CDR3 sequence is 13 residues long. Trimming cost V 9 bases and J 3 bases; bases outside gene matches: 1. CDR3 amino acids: CATGTSDYNEQFF. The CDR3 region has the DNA TGTGCCACCGGGACTAGCGACTACAATGAGCAGTTCTTC.

CDR3 region: CASSASGRANEQFF. The CDR3, as DNA: TGTGCCAGCAGCGCAAGCGGGAGGGCCAATGAGCAGTTCTTC. The chain uses TRBV11-2 and TRBJ2-1, with 10 bases aligning to TRBD2. V trimming: 5 bases; J trimming: 6 bases; junction bases outside the gene matches: 4. This CDR3 contains 14 residues. The germline CDR1 and CDR2 sequences are SGHAT and FQNNGV.

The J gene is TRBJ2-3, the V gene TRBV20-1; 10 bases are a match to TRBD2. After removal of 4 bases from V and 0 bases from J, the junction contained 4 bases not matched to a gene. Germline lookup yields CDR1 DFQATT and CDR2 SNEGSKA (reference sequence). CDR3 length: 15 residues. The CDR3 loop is CSAKTTSGSTDTQYF. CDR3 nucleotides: TGCAGTGCTAAGACGACTAGCGGGAGCACAGATACGCAGTATTTT.

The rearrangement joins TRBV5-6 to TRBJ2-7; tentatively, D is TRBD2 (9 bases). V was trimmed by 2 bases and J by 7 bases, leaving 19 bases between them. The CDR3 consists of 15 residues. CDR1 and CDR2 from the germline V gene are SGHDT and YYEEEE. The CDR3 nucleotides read TGTGCCAGCAGCTTCCTAGCGGGACAGGAGGGTGAGCAGTACTTC. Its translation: CASSFLAGQEGEQYF. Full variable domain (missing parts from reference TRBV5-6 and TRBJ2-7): DAGVTQSPTHLIKTRGQQVTLRCSPKSGHDTVSWYQQALGQGPQFIFQYYEEEERQRGNFPDRFSGHQFPNYSSELNVNALLLGDSALYLCASSFLAGQEGEQYFGPGTRLTVT.

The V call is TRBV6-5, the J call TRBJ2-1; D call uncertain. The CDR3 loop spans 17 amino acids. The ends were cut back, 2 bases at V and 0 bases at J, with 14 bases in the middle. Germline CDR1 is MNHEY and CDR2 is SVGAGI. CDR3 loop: CASSYLPPRLSYNEQFF. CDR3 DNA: TGTGCCAGCAGTTACCTCCCCCCCAGGCTCTCCTACAATGAGCAGTTCTTC.

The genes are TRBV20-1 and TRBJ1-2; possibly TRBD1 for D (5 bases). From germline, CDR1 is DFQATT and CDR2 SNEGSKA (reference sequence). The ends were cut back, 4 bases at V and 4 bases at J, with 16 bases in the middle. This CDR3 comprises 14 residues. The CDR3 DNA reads TGCAGTGCTACCCTTAGAGGGGTTCCCTATGGCTACACCTTC. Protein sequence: CSATLRGVPYGYTF.

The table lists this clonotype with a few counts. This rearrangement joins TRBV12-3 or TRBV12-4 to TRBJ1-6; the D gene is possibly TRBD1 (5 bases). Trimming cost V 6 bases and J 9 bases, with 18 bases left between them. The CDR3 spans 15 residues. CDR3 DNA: TGTGCCAGCAGCCCCGTCGACAGTACCGGTTCACCCCTCCACTTT. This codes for CASSPVDSTGSPLHF.

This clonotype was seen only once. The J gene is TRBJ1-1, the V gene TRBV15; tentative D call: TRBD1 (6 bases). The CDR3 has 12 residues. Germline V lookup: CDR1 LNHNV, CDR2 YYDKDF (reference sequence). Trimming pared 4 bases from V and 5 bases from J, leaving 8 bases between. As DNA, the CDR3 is TGTGCCACCAGCAAGGGGGTTACTGAAGCTTTCTTT. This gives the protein CATSKGVTEAFF.

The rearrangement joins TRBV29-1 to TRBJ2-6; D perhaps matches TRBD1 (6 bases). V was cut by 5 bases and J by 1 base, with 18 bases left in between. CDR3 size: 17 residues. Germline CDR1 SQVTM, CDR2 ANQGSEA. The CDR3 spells CSVYGQGQLSGANVLTF. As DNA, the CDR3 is TGCAGCGTTTACGGTCAGGGGCAATTATCTGGGGCCAACGTCCTGACTTTC.

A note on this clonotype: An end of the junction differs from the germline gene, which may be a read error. The CDR3 loop is CASSDPPSHNEQFF. CDR3 DNA: TGTGCCAGCAGTGATCCTCCCTCCCACAATGAGCAGTTCTTC. The chain recombines TRBV2 with TRBJ2-1; D remains unclear. Germline V lookup: CDR1 SNHLY, CDR2 FYNNEI. The CDR3 has 14 residues.

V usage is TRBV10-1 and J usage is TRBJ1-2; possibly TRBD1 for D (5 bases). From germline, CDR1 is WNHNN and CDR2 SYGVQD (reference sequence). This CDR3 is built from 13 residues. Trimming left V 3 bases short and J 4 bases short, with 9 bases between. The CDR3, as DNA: TGCGCCAGCAGTGAAGTGGGGACCTATGGCTACACCTTC. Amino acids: CASSEVGTYGYTF.